The clone carrying this T cell receptor beta chain has only one observation. Its antigen is undetermined. The same CDR3 can be traced to other DNA sequences in this sample. This specimen comes from a study of shared clonotypes between healthy human individuals. General study findings and limits: Owing to a small donor count, the genetic and exposure-history diversity represented was limited. The sharing of about 5.3% of naive CD4 clonotypes was seen across a handful of donors.

Nashville, Tennessee was home to all donors, who were Caucasian adults. CD4+ cells underwent separation, giving CD45RA+ naive and CD45RA-negative memory subsets. Germline V gene sequence: CDR1 MDHEN, CDR2 SYDVKM. V was clipped by 6 bases and J by 3 bases, with 6 bases between them. This CDR3 spans 11 amino acids. The protocol was immunoSEQ multiplex PCR, while the TCRdb copy is restricted to in-frame clones and leaves out a portion. The top ten hold approximately 0.06% of the sample, which has more than 400,000 clones, 90% to 96% seen once. Sample: naive CD4+ T cells sorted from blood. Subset given: CD45RA+ positively selected. The clonotype was recovered from a woman in her thirties in good health. This chain uses TRBV28 with TRBJ2-7, with unresolved D. The CDR3 DNA follows: TGTGCCAGCAGCCGTAGCTACGAGCAGTACTTC. It translates to CASSRSYEQYF.